Listed below are T cell receptor beta chains from one sample, sequenced in a study of stem cell transplantation in POMP-related autoinflammatory disease. Method: immunoSEQ multiplex PCR; TCRdb's copy keeps in-frame clones and lacks some. Here the sample spans some 65,000 clones, approximately 90% being singletons. The source was CD4+ T cells from PBMCs, collected after stem cell transplantation. The source of these receptors is a human patient with POMP-related autoinflammation and immune dysregulation (PRAID). Some of these T cells may belong to the graft donor. CDR3s include the opening cysteine and the closing phenylalanine or tryptophan. Fields, in order: J gene, clone size, D gene, V gene, CDR3 protein, CDR3 DNA. D genes are given only for firm matches. Where a row states a size, it is once, few, many or the class of an expanded clone; other rows omit it.

TRBJ1-4	once	TRBD1	TRBV7-8	CASFDDESRQGAIEKLFF	TGTGCCAGCTTTGATGATGAGTCACGGCAGGGGGCGATCGAAAAACTGTTTTTT
TRBJ1-5	-	-	TRBV28	CASSYSNQPQHF	TGTGCCAGCAGTTATAGCAATCAGCCCCAGCATTTT
TRBJ1-1	-	TRBD1	TRBV2	CASKFQGGLTEAFF	TGTGCCAGCAAATTCCAGGGGGGGCTCACTGAAGCTTTCTTT
TRBJ1-2	-	-	TRBV4-1	CASSKVGELNYGYTF	TGCGCCAGCAGCAAGGTTGGGGAATTAAACTATGGCTACACCTTC
TRBJ2-3	-	TRBD2	TRBV29-1	CSGAGSTDTQYF	TGCAGCGGAGCGGGATCTACAGATACGCAGTATTTT
TRBJ1-1	-	-	TRBV5-1	CASSFGTAHTEAFF	TGCGCCAGCAGCTTCGGGACGGCCCACACTGAAGCTTTCTTT
TRBJ1-1	-	-	TRBV4-1	CASSLRPYRAGNTEAFF	TGCGCCAGCAGCCTTCGCCCTTACAGGGCTGGGAACACTGAAGCTTTCTTT
TRBJ1-1	-	-	TRBV9	CASSAPPGNTEAFF	TGTGCCAGCAGCGCACCACCGGGAAACACTGAAGCTTTCTTT
TRBJ2-7	-	TRBD2	TRBV13	CASRRLASLSEQYF	TGTGCCAGCAGAAGACTAGCGTCTCTTTCCGAGCAGTACTTC
TRBJ2-6	-	TRBD2	TRBV18	CASSPTGGDSGANVLTF	TGTGCCAGCTCACCGACGGGGGGTGACTCTGGGGCCAACGTCCTGACTTTC
TRBJ2-1	-	-	TRBV29-1	CSVGGGPVSYNEQFF	TGCAGCGTTGGCGGAGGACCCGTCTCCTACAATGAGCAGTTCTTC
TRBJ1-5	-	-	TRBV18	CASSPRVGRDQPQHF	TGTGCCAGCTCACCACGGGTAGGCAGGGATCAGCCCCAGCATTTT
TRBJ2-3	-	-	TRBV5-1	CASSLAQKGDTQYF	TGCGCCAGCAGCTTGGCACAGAAGGGAGATACGCAGTATTTT
TRBJ1-2	-	-	TRBV5-1	CASSLRLRDGYTF	TGCGCCAGCAGCTTGAGGCTCAGGGATGGCTACACCTTC
TRBJ2-3	-	-	TRBV6-5	CASSYSMAGDTQYF	TGTGCCAGCAGTTACTCGATGGCTGGAGATACGCAGTATTTT
TRBJ2-6	-	-	TRBV2	CASSLDRSGANVLTF	TGTGCCAGCAGTCTAGACCGTTCTGGGGCCAACGTCCTGACTTTC
TRBJ1-2	-	TRBD1	TRBV30	CAWKTGQLSYGYTF	TGTGCCTGGAAAACGGGACAGCTTAGCTATGGCTACACCTTC
TRBJ1-1	-	-	TRBV9	CASSAEGGNTEAFF	TGTGCCAGCAGCGCCGAAGGGGGAAACACTGAAGCTTTCTTT
TRBJ1-1	-	TRBD1	TRBV11-2	CASSLARQGVSEAFF	TGTGCCAGCAGCTTAGCCCGACAGGGGGTGTCTGAAGCTTTCTTT
TRBJ2-7	-	TRBD1	TRBV12-3/TRBV12-4	CASSLHDRVKYF	TGTGCCAGCAGTTTACATGACAGGGTAAAGTACTTC
TRBJ1-1	few	-	TRBV3-1/TRBV3-2	CASSPGIILLSEAFF	TGTGCCAGCAGCCCAGGGATAATACTCCTTTCTGAAGCTTTCTTT
TRBJ1-1	-	-	TRBV7-2	CASRFPGALGAFF	TGTGCCAGCAGATTCCCCGGGGCGCTCGGAGCTTTCTTT
TRBJ2-7	-	TRBD1	TRBV2	CASSGQGADYEQYF	TGTGCCAGCAGCGGACAGGGGGCTGACTACGAGCAGTACTTC
TRBJ1-2	once	-	TRBV5-1	CASSLRLNYGYTF	TGCGCCAGCAGCTTACGACTTAACTATGGCTACACCTTC
TRBJ2-3	-	TRBD1	TRBV19	CATRDRVKDTQYF	TGTGCCACCCGGGACAGGGTTAAGGATACGCAGTATTTT
TRBJ2-3	-	TRBD2	TRBV27	CASSWTGTSGRADTQYF	TGTGCCAGCAGTTGGACCGGGACTAGCGGGAGGGCAGATACGCAGTATTTT
TRBJ2-3	-	TRBD1	TRBV15	CATSRDRDREVDTQYF	TGTGCCACCAGCAGAGACCGGGACAGGGAGGTAGATACGCAGTATTTT
TRBJ2-2	-	-	TRBV6-5	CASSQFTGELFF	TGTGCCAGCAGTCAGTTCACCGGGGAGCTGTTTTTT
TRBJ2-5	-	-	TRBV5-1	CASSFQGETQYF	TGCGCCAGCAGCTTTCAGGGAGAGACCCAGTACTTC
TRBJ2-5	-	-	TRBV6-6	CASIRGPMETQYF	TGTGCCAGCATTAGGGGACCGATGGAGACCCAGTACTTC
TRBJ2-3	-	TRBD1	TRBV28	CASSTRDRGPDTQYF	TGTGCCAGCAGTACCCGGGACAGGGGGCCAGATACGCAGTATTTT
TRBJ1-2	once	TRBD1	TRBV18	CASSPGTGPIYGYTF	TGTGCCAGCTCACCTGGGACAGGACCTATCTATGGCTACACCTTC
TRBJ2-1	-	TRBD2	TRBV7-9	CASTPGLTYNEQFF	TGTGCCAGCACCCCGGGACTAACCTACAATGAGCAGTTCTTC
TRBJ2-3	-	-	TRBV5-1	CASSLGVRDTQYF	TGCGCCAGCAGCTTGGGCGTCAGGGATACGCAGTATTTT
TRBJ1-4	-	-	TRBV28	CASSDFGPWVEKLFF	TGTGCCAGCAGTGATTTTGGACCTTGGGTTGAAAAACTGTTTTTT
TRBJ2-1	-	TRBD2	TRBV19	CASSNGRGYEQFF	TGTGCCAGTAGTAACGGGAGGGGCTATGAGCAGTTCTTC
TRBJ2-2	-	-	TRBV7-2	CASSLAPRRATRPGELFF	TGTGCCAGCAGCTTAGCCCCGAGACGCGCCACGCGACCCGGGGAGCTGTTTTTT
TRBJ2-5	once	-	TRBV29-1	CSISPGARETQYF	TGCAGCATCTCCCCAGGGGCTCGGGAGACCCAGTACTTC
TRBJ1-1	-	TRBD1	TRBV18	CASSPGQGAGKNTEAFF	TGTGCCAGCTCACCAGGACAGGGCGCAGGAAAAAACACTGAAGCTTTCTTT
TRBJ2-3	-	TRBD2	TRBV5-4	CASSLRTSETDTQYF	TGTGCCAGCAGCCTAAGGACTAGTGAAACAGATACGCAGTATTTT
TRBJ1-2	-	-	TRBV28	CASRLPAHTYGYTF	TGTGCCAGCAGGTTACCGGCCCACACGTATGGCTACACCTTC
TRBJ1-1	-	-	TRBV19	CASSIMVGTEAFF	TGTGCCAGTAGTATAATGGTCGGGACTGAAGCTTTCTTT
TRBJ2-7	once	-	TRBV5-6	CASSPGTFSSYEQYF	TGTGCCAGCAGCCCCGGGACCTTCAGCTCCTACGAGCAGTACTTC
TRBJ2-1	-	-	TRBV10-3	CAISEDSSYNEQFF	TGTGCCATCAGTGAAGATAGCTCCTACAATGAGCAGTTCTTC
TRBJ1-1	-	-	TRBV28	CASSLQRTYGLNTEAFF	TGTGCCAGCAGTTTGCAACGGACATACGGCCTGAACACTGAAGCTTTCTTT
TRBJ2-5	-	-	TRBV5-1	CASSPSGVLYQETQYF	TGCGCCAGCAGCCCAAGCGGAGTGTTGTACCAAGAGACCCAGTACTTC